The sequence of this T cell receptor beta chain was determined in a study of blood T cell repertoires in COVID-19. V lost 4 bases and J 0 bases, leaving 15 bases between the germline ends. The CDR3 has 17 amino acids. The germline gives CDR1 KGHDR, CDR2 SFDVKD. This table comes from immunoSEQ multiplex PCR, and its TCRdb copy is limited to in-frame clones, with some not included. The sample contains 270,000 or so clones, approximately 89% of which appear only once. This TCR came from a woman in her late teens or twenties who had recovered from COVID-19. The rearrangement uses TRBV24-1 and TRBJ2-1; D is possibly TRBD2 (6 bases). Sequences were obtained from PBMCs or T cells enriched from blood (not recorded which). The chain's CDR3 is CATSDPVAESSYNEQFF. The CDR3 region has the DNA TGTGCCACCAGTGACCCCGTAGCGGAGAGCTCCTACAATGAGCAGTTCTTC.